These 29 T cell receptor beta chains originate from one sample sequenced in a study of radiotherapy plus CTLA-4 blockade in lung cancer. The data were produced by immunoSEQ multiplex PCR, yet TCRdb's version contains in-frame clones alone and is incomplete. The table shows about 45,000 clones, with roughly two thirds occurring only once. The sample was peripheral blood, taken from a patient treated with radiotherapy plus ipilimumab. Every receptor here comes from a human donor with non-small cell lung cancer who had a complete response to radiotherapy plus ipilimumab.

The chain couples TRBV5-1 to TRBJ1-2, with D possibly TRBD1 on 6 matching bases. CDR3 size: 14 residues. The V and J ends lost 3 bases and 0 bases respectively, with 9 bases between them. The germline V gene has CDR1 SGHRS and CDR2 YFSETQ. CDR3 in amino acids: CASSYGDTNYGYTF. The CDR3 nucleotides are TGCGCCAGCAGCTACGGGGACACTAACTATGGCTACACCTTC.

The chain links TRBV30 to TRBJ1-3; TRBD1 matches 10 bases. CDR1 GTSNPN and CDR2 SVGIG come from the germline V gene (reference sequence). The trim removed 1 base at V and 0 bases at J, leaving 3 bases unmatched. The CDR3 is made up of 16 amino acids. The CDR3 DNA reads TGTGCCTGGAGTGCCGGGACAGGGGCCTCTGGAAACACCATATATTTT. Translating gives CAWSAGTGASGNTIYF.

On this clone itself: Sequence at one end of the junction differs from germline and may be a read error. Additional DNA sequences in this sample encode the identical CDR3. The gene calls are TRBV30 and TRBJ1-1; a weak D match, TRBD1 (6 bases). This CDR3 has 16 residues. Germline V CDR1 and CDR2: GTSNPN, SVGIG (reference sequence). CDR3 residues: CAWSVRQGLPGTEAFF. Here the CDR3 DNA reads TGTGCTTGGAGTGTCCGGCAGGGGTTGCCTGGGACTGAAGCTTTCTTT.

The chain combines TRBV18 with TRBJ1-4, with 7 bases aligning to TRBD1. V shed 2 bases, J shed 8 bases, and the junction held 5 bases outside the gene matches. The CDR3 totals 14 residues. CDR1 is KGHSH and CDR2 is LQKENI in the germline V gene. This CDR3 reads CASSPSGGGEKLFF. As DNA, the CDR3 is TGTGCCAGCTCACCATCAGGGGGTGGCGAAAAACTGTTTTTT.

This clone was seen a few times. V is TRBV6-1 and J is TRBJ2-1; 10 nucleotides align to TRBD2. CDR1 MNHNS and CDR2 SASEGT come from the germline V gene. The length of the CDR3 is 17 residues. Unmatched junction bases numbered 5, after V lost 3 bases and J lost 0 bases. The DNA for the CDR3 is TGTGCCAGCAGTGAGTCTAGCGGGGGTAGCTCCTACAATGAGCAGTTCTTC. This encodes CASSESSGGSSYNEQFF.

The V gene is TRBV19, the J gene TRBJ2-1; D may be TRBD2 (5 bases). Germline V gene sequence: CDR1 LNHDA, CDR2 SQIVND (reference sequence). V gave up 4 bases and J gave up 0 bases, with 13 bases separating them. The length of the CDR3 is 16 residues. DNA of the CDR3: TGTGCCAGTAGTACAAGGACTTGGAGCTCCTACAATGAGCAGTTCTTC. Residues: CASSTRTWSSYNEQFF.

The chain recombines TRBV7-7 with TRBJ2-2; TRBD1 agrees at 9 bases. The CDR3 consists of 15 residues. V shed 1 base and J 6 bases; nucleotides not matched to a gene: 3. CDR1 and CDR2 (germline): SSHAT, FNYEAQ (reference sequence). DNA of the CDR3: TGTGCCAGCAGCTTAGTACAGGGGGCGGCCGGGGAGCTGTTTTTT. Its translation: CASSLVQGAAGELFF.

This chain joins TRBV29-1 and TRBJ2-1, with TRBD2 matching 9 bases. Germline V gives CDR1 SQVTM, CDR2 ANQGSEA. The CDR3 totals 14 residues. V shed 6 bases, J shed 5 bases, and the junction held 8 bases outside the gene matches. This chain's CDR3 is CSVASGILNNEQFF. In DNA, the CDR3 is TGCAGCGTCGCTAGCGGGATACTTAACAATGAGCAGTTCTTC.

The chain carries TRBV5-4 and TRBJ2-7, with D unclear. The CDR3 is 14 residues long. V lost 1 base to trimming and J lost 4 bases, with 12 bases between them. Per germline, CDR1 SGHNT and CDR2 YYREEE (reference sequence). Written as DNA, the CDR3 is TGTGCCAGCAGCTTGTGGCCTCGAAGATACGAGCAGTACTTC. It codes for CASSLWPRRYEQYF.

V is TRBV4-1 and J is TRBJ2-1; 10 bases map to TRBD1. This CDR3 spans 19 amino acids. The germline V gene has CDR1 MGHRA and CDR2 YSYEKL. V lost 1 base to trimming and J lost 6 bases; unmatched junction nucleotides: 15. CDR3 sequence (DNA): TGCGCCAGCAGCCAAGTGACAGGGGGCGCGGGACCCTTAGGCAATGAGCAGTTCTTC. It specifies CASSQVTGGAGPLGNEQFF.

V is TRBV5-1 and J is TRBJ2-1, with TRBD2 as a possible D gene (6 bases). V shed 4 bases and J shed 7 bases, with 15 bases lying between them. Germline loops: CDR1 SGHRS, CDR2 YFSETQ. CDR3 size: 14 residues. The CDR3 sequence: CASSRENRENEQFF. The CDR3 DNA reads TGCGCCAGCAGCCGGGAGAACCGGGAGAATGAGCAGTTCTTC.

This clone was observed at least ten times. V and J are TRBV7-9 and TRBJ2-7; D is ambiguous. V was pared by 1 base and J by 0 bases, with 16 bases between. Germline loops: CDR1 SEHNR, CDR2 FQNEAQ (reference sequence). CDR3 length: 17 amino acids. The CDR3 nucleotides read TGTGCCAGCAGCTTAGATTCGGTGTCGACACTCTCCTACGAGCAGTACTTC. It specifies CASSLDSVSTLSYEQYF.

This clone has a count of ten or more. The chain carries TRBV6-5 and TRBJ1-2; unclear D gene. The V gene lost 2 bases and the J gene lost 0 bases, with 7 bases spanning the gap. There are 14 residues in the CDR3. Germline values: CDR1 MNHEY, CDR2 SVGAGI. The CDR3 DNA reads TGTGCCAGCAGTTACGGTAGAACTAACTATGGCTACACCTTC. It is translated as CASSYGRTNYGYTF.

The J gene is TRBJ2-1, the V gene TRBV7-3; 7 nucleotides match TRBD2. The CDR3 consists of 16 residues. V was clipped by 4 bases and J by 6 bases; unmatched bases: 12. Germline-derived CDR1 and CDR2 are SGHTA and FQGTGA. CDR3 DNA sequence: TGTGCCAGCAGCTCCCACGGGACTACCGTCTTCAATGAGCAGTTCTTC. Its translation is CASSSHGTTVFNEQFF.

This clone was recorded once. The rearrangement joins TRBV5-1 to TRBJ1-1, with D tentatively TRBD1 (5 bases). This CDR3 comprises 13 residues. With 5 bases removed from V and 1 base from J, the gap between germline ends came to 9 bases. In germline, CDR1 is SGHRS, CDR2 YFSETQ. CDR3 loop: CASRTATNTEAFF. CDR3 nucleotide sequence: TGCGCCAGCAGGACAGCCACGAACACTGAAGCTTTCTTT.

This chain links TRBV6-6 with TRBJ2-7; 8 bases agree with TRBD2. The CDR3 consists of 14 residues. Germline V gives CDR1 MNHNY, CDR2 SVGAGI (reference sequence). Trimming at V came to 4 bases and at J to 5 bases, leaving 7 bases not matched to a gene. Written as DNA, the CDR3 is TGTGCCAGCAGTTCGCGCGGGAGGTTGAACGAGCAGTACTTC. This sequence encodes CASSSRGRLNEQYF.

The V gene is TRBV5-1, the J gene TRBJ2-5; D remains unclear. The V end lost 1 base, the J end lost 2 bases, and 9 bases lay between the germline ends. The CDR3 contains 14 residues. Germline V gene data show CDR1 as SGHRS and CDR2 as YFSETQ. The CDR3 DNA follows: TGCGCCAGCAGCTTGTTCCAGTCACAAGAGACCCAGTACTTC. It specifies CASSLFQSQETQYF.

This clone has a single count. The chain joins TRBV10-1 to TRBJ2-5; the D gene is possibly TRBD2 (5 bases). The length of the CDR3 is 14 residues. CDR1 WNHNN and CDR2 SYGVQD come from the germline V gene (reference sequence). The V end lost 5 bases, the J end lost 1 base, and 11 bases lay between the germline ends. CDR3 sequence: CASSKSGLQETQYF. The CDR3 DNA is TGCGCCAGCAGTAAGAGCGGACTCCAAGAGACCCAGTACTTC.

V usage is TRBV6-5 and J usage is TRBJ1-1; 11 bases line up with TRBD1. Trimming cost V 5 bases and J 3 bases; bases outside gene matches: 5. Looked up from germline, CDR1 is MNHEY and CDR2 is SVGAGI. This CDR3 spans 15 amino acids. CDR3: CASSGQGAGDTEAFF. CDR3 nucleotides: TGTGCCAGCAGTGGACAGGGGGCGGGGGACACTGAAGCTTTCTTT.

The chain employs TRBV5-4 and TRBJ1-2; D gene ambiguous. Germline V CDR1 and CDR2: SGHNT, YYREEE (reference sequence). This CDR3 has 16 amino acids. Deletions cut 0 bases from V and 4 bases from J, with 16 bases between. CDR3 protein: CASSLGPGSEVYGYTF. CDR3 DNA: TGTGCCAGCAGCTTGGGTCCCGGGTCAGAGGTCTATGGCTACACCTTC.

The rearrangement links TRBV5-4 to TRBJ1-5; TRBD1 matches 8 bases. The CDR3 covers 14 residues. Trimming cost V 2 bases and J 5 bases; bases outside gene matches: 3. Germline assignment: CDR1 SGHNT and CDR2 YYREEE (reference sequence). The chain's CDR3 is CASSFTGGYQPQHF. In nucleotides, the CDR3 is TGTGCCAGCAGCTTCACAGGGGGGTATCAGCCCCAGCATTTT.

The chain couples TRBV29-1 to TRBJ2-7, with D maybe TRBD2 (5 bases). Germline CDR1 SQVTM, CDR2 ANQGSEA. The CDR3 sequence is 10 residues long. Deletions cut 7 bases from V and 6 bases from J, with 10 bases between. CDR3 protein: CSGECCEQYF. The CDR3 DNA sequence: TGCAGCGGGGAGTGCTGCGAGCAGTACTTC.

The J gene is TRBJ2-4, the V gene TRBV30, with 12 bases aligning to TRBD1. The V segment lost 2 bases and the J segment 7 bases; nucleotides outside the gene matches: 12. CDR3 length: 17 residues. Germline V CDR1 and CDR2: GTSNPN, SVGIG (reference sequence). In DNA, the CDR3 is TGTGCCTGGAGTCGAGCCTTAGGGACAGGGGGCCTGAACATTCAGTACTTC. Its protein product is CAWSRALGTGGLNIQYF.

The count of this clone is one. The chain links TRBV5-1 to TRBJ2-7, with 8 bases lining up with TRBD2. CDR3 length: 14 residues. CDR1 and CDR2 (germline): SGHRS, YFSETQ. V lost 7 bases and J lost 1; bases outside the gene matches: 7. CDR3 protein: CASRGSGGSYEQYF. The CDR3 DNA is TGCGCCAGCCGGGGCAGCGGGGGATCCTACGAGCAGTACTTC.

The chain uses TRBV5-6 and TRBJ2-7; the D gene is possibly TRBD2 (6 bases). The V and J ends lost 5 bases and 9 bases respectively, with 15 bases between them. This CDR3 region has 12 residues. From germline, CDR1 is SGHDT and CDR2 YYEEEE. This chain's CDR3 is CASSLLAGGQYF. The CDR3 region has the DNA TGTGCCAGCAGTCTGTTAGCCGGGGGGCAGTACTTC.

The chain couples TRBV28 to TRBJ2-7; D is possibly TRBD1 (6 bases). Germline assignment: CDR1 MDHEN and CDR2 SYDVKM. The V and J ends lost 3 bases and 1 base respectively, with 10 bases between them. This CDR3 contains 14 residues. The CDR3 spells CASSFRTVSYEQYF. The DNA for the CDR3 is TGTGCCAGCAGTTTTCGGACAGTATCCTACGAGCAGTACTTC.

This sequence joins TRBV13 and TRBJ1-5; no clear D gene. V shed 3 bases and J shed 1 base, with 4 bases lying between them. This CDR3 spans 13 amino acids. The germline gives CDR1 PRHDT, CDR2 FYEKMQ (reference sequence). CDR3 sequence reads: CASSFGSNQPQHF. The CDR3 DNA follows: TGTGCCAGCAGCTTCGGGAGCAATCAGCCCCAGCATTTT.

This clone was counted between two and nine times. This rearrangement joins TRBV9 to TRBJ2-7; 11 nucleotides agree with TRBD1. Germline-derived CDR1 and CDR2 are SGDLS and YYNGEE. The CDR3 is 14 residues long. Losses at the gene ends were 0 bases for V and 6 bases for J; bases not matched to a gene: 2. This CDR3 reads CASSVGTGGAEQYF. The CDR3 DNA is TGTGCCAGCAGCGTAGGGACAGGGGGCGCCGAGCAGTACTTC.

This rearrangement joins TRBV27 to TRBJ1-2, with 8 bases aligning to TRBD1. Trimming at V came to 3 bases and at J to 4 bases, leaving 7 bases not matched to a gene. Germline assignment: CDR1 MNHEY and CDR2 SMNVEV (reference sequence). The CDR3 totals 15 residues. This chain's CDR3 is CASSFTGGVGYGYTF. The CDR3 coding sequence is TGTGCCAGCAGTTTCACAGGGGGAGTAGGCTATGGCTACACCTTC.